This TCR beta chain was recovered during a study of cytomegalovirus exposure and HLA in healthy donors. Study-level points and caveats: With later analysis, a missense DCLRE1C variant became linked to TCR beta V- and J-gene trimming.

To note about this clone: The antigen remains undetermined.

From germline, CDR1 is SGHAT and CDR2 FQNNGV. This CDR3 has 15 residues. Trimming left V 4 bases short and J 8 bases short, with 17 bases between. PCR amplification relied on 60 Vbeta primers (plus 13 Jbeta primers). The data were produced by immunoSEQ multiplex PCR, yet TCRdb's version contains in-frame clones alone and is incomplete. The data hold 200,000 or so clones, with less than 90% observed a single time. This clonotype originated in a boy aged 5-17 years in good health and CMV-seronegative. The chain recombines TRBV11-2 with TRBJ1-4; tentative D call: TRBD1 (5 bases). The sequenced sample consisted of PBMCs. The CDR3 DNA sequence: TGTGCCAGCAGCTCAGTGAGGGGAGGGCCGGAAAAACTGTTTTTT. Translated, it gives CASSSVRGGPEKLFF.